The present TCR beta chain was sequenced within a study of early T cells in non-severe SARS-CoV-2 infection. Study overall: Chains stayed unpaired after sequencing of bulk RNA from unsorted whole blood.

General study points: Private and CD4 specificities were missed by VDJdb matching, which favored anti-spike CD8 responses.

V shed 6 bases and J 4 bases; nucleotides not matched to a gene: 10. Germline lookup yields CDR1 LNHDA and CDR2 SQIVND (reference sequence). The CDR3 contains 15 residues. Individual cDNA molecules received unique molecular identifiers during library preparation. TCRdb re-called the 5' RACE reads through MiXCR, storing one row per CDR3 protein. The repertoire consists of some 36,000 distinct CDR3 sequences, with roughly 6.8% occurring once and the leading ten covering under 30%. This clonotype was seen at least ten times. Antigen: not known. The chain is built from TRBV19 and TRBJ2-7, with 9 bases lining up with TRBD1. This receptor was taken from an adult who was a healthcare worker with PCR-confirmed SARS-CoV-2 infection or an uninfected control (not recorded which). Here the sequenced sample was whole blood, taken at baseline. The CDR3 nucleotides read TGTGCCAGTAGGTACACCGGGACAGGGTCTTACGAGCAGTACTTC. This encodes CASRYTGTGSYEQYF.